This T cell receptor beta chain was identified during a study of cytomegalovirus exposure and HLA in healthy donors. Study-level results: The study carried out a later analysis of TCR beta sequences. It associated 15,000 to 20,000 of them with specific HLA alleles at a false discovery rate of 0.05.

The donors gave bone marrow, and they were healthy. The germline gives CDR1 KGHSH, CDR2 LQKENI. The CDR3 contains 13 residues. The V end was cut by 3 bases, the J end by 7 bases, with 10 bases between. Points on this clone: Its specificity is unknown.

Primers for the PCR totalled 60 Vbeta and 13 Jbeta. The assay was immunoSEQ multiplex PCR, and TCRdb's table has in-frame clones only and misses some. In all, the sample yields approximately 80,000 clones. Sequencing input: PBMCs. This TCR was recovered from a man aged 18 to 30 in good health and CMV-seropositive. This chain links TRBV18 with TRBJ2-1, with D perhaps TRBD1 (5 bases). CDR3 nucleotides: TGTGCCAGCTCACCTACCAGGGTTAATGAGCAGTTCTTC. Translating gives CASSPTRVNEQFF.